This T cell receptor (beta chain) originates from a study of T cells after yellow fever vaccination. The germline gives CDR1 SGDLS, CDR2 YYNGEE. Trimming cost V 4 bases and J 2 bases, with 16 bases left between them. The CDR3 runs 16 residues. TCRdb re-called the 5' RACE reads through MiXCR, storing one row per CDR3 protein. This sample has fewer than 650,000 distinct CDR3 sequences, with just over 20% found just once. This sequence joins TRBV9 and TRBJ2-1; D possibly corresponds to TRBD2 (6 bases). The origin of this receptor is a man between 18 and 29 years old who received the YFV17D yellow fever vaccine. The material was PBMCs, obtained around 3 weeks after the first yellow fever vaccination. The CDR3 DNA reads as TGTGCCAGCAGCCACCCGGGGGAAACGGCCTACAATGAGCAGTTCTTC. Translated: CASSHPGETAYNEQFF.